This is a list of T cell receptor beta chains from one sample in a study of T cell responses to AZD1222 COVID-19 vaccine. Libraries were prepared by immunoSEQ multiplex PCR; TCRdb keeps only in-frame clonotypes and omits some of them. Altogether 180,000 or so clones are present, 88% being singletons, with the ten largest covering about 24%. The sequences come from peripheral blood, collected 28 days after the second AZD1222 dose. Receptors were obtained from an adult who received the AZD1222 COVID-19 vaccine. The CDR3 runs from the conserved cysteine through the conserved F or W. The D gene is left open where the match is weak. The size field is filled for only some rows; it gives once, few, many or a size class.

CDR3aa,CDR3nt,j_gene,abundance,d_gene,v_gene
CASSLPGEGAYEQYF,TGTGCCAGCAGCCTTCCGGGGGAAGGAGCCTACGAGCAGTACTTC,TRBJ2-7,-,-,TRBV28
CASRSTGGYTGELFF,TGTGCCAGCAGGAGTACAGGGGGCTACACCGGGGAGCTGTTTTTT,TRBJ2-2,-,TRBD1,TRBV6-5
CASTPESHSYEQYF,TGTGCCAGCACCCCAGAGTCGCACTCCTACGAGCAGTACTTC,TRBJ2-7,-,-,TRBV5-4
CASSTPDRPSYEQYF,TGTGCCAGCTCTACGCCGGACAGACCTTCCTACGAGCAGTACTTC,TRBJ2-7,-,-,TRBV6-5
CASSLDSTRGHEQYF,TGTGCCAGCAGCTTAGATTCTACGAGGGGCCACGAGCAGTACTTC,TRBJ2-7,-,-,TRBV11-2
CASNSGGLEAGELFF,TGCGCCAGCAACTCAGGGGGCCTAGAGGCCGGGGAGCTGTTTTTT,TRBJ2-2,-,TRBD1,TRBV5-1
CASSVAPALGETQYF,TGTGCCAGCAGCGTAGCCCCGGCTTTAGGGGAGACCCAGTACTTC,TRBJ2-5,few,-,TRBV9
CASSMGTGTQPQHF,TGTGCCAGTAGTATGGGGACAGGGACCCAGCCCCAGCATTTT,TRBJ1-5,-,TRBD1,TRBV19
CASSLADRDEQYF,TGTGCCAGCAGCTTGGCCGACCGGGACGAGCAGTACTTC,TRBJ2-7,once,-,TRBV5-5
CASSLLEEIKGWDQPQHF,TGTGCCAGCAGCTTGCTCGAGGAGATTAAAGGTTGGGATCAGCCCCAGCATTTT,TRBJ1-5,few,-,TRBV5-5
CASSVGGQPQHF,TGTGCCAGCAGTGTTGGGGGCCAGCCCCAGCATTTT,TRBJ1-5,-,-,TRBV25-1
CATSRGGRNTHEQYF,TGTGCCACCAGCAGAGGGGGTCGGAACACGCACGAGCAGTACTTC,TRBJ2-7,-,-,TRBV15
CASSSLRDGTNEKLFF,TGTGCCAGCAGCTCCCTCCGGGACGGAACTAATGAAAAACTGTTTTTT,TRBJ1-4,-,-,TRBV5-8
CASSQRTSGRGGTDTQYF,TGTGCCAGCAGCCAACGGACTAGCGGGAGGGGGGGCACAGATACGCAGTATTTT,TRBJ2-3,-,TRBD2,TRBV7-6
CASSLLTGRGYGYTF,TGCGCCAGCAGCTTACTGACAGGGAGAGGCTATGGCTACACCTTC,TRBJ1-2,-,TRBD1,TRBV5-1
CASSLAALGADTQYF,TGTGCCAGCAGCTTAGCCGCCCTTGGGGCCGATACGCAGTATTTT,TRBJ2-3,-,-,TRBV11-3
CASGSGGSRGTQYF,TGTGCCAGCGGCTCTGGCGGGAGCAGGGGGACCCAGTACTTC,TRBJ2-5,-,-,TRBV11-2
CASRETGPDTQYF,TGTGCCAGCAGAGAGACAGGGCCAGATACGCAGTATTTT,TRBJ2-3,-,TRBD1,TRBV6-5
CASSQEVRRDSAYEQYF,TGTGCCAGCAGCCAAGAAGTACGAAGGGACTCCGCCTACGAGCAGTACTTC,TRBJ2-7,once,-,TRBV4-2
CASSYPGGNGYTF,TGTGCCAGCAGTTACCCAGGGGGGAATGGCTACACCTTC,TRBJ1-2,-,TRBD1,TRBV6-5
CASSGQGLGYTF,TGTGCCAGCAGTGGACAGGGGTTGGGCTACACCTTC,TRBJ1-2,-,TRBD1,TRBV25-1
CATSDFRGGNSPLHF,TGTGCCACCAGTGATTTCCGGGGGGGTAATTCACCCCTCCACTTT,TRBJ1-6,-,-,TRBV24-1
CASSSRTGASTDTQYF,TGCGCCAGCAGCTCCCGGACTGGGGCTAGCACAGATACGCAGTATTTT,TRBJ2-3,-,-,TRBV5-1
CASSHVPGQGIRGEQYF,TGTGCCAGCAGCCACGTCCCGGGACAGGGGATTCGGGGCGAGCAGTACTTC,TRBJ2-7,-,TRBD1,TRBV27
CASSLDRKYEQYF,TGTGCCAGCAGCCTGGACAGGAAGTACGAGCAGTACTTC,TRBJ2-7,-,TRBD1,TRBV11-2
CASSLQASGNTDTQYF,TGTGCCAGCAGCTTGCAGGCTAGCGGTAACACAGATACGCAGTATTTT,TRBJ2-3,-,TRBD2,TRBV9
CASSRAGTANTGELFF,TGTGCCAGCAGCCGTGCCGGGACGGCAAACACCGGGGAGCTGTTTTTT,TRBJ2-2,-,-,TRBV7-3
CASSQKRGTTTDTQYF,TGCGCCAGCAGCCAAAAGCGAGGGACTACCACAGATACGCAGTATTTT,TRBJ2-3,-,TRBD2,TRBV4-3
CASSPQSSGNTGELFF,TGTGCCAGCAGCCCACAATCAAGCGGGAACACCGGGGAGCTGTTTTTT,TRBJ2-2,-,-,TRBV28
CASSSFGTASGNTIYF,TGTGCCAGCTCATCCTTCGGGACGGCGTCTGGAAACACCATATATTTT,TRBJ1-3,once,-,TRBV18
CASRLGQAWTEAFF,TGTGCCAGTAGGTTAGGACAGGCATGGACTGAAGCTTTCTTT,TRBJ1-1,-,TRBD1,TRBV19
CASSFPTSNPSYNEQFF,TGTGCCAGCAGCTTTCCCACGTCAAACCCTTCCTACAATGAGCAGTTCTTC,TRBJ2-1,-,-,TRBV7-2
CATSDGGRAGYNEQFF,TGTGCCACCAGTGACGGCGGGAGGGCCGGCTACAATGAGCAGTTCTTC,TRBJ2-1,-,TRBD2,TRBV24-1
CASSENWRISYEQYF,TGTGCCAGCAGTGAAAATTGGAGGATCTCCTACGAGCAGTACTTC,TRBJ2-7,-,-,TRBV6-1
CASSTGARGTEAFF,TGCGCCAGCTCCACCGGGGCCCGTGGCACTGAAGCTTTCTTT,TRBJ1-1,-,-,TRBV5-1
CARSSGLAGAWIEQFF,TGTGCCAGAAGCTCAGGACTAGCGGGAGCCTGGATTGAGCAGTTCTTC,TRBJ2-1,-,TRBD2,TRBV5-3
CASSEEDPPYEQYF,TGTGCCAGCAGTGAGGAGGACCCACCATACGAGCAGTACTTC,TRBJ2-7,-,-,TRBV6-1
CASRLTGGENTEAFF,TGTGCCAGCAGATTGACAGGGGGAGAGAACACTGAAGCTTTCTTT,TRBJ1-1,-,TRBD1,TRBV28
CASSLVPPRTPNTGELFF,TGTGCCAGCAGCTTAGTTCCACCCAGAACACCGAACACCGGGGAGCTGTTTTTT,TRBJ2-2,-,-,TRBV7-8
CASSLSGQGYGYTF,TGTGCCAGCAGTTTATCGGGACAGGGCTATGGCTACACCTTC,TRBJ1-2,-,TRBD1,TRBV27
CASSQRQASGNTIYF,TGTGCCAGCAGCCAAAGACAGGCCTCTGGAAACACCATATATTTT,TRBJ1-3,-,-,TRBV28
CAWSLVGGAYEQYF,TGTGCCTGGAGTCTTGTGGGGGGCGCGTACGAGCAGTACTTC,TRBJ2-7,-,-,TRBV30
CASSLDLARAEQYF,TGTGCCAGCAGCTTAGACCTTGCCAGGGCCGAGCAGTACTTC,TRBJ2-7,-,-,TRBV7-9
CASSRGRPSDSPLHF,TGTGCCAGCAGTCGTGGACGGCCATCAGATTCACCCCTCCACTTT,TRBJ1-6,-,-,TRBV28
CASSPRSGTYEQYF,TGTGCCAGCAGCCCCCGGAGCGGGACCTACGAGCAGTACTTC,TRBJ2-7,-,TRBD2,TRBV11-3
CASGWYEQYF,TGTGCCAGCGGCTGGTACGAGCAGTACTTC,TRBJ2-7,once,-,TRBV28
CASSERTEAFF,TGTGCCAGCAGCGAAAGGACTGAAGCTTTCTTT,TRBJ1-1,-,-,TRBV28
CASSLDVVGPEAFF,TGTGCCAGCAGCTTAGATGTCGTTGGACCGGAGGCTTTCTTT,TRBJ1-1,-,-,TRBV7-8
CASSPLTGGGGFPVEQYF,TGTGCCAGCTCACCTCTGACAGGAGGGGGGGGGTTCCCAGTCGAGCAGTACTTC,TRBJ2-7,-,-,TRBV18
CAWNRGRVGNEQFF,TGTGCCTGGAATCGCGGGAGGGTGGGGAATGAGCAGTTCTTC,TRBJ2-1,-,TRBD2,TRBV30
CASSIEGTGVYEQYF,TGTGCCAGTAGTATAGAAGGGACAGGGGTCTACGAGCAGTACTTC,TRBJ2-7,-,TRBD1,TRBV19
CASSVEEGLGTDTQYF,TGTGCCAGCAGCGTAGAGGAGGGCCTGGGCACAGATACGCAGTATTTT,TRBJ2-3,-,-,TRBV9
CASRPRGGGQGEKLFF,TGTGCCAGCAGGCCAAGGGGCGGGGGGCAAGGGGAAAAACTGTTTTTT,TRBJ1-4,few,-,TRBV28
CASIGERREQYF,TGTGCCAGCATTGGGGAACGTCGGGAGCAGTACTTC,TRBJ2-7,-,-,TRBV2
CASARGNTEAFF,TGTGCCAGCGCCAGGGGGAACACTGAAGCTTTCTTT,TRBJ1-1,-,-,TRBV6-5